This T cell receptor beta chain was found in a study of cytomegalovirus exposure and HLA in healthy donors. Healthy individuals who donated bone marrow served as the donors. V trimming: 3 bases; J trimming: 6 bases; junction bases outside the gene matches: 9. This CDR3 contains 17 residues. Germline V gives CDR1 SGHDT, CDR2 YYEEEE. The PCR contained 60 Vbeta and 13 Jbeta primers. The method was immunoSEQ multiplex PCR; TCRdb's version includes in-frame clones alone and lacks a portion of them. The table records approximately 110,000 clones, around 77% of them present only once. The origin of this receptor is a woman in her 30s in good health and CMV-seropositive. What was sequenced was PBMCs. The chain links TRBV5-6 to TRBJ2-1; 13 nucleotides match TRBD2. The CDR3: CASSSLAGGPRGNEQFF. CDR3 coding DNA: TGTGCCAGCAGCTCACTAGCGGGAGGGCCGCGCGGCAATGAGCAGTTCTTC.